The clone carrying this T cell receptor beta chain was counted only a few times. Clones were sequenced by immunoSEQ multiplex PCR, and TCRdb holds only the in-frame ones, with some missing. Of some 16,000 clones listed, roughly 90% are singletons. The CDR3 consists of 14 residues. The junction had 9 bases not matched to a gene; V was cut back by 4 bases and J by 5 bases. Germline lookup yields CDR1 SQVTM and CDR2 ANQGSEA. This sample was taken from a study of T cell repertoires in ileal Crohn's disease. Study in general: The M0 sample came from the inflamed ileal portion of the resected specimen.

Time point meaning: inflamed ileum from the surgical specimen. V usage is TRBV29-1 and J usage is TRBJ1-1; 8 bases are a match to TRBD1. Sequenced material: ileal tissue. This clonotype was obtained from an adult with Crohn's disease. This chain's CDR3 is CSVVRTGRNTEAFF. As DNA, the CDR3 is TGCAGCGTTGTACGGACAGGGAGGAATACTGAAGCTTTCTTT.